This TCR beta chain was captured in a study of CD8+ T cells in alopecia areata. A word on this clone: Its antigen is as yet unknown.

This CDR3 is built from 15 residues. RNA was isolated and reverse transcribed to cDNA, the sequencing template. The method was immunoSEQ multiplex PCR; TCRdb's version includes in-frame clones alone and lacks a portion of them. The sample includes about 150,000 clones, approximately 60% of them seen just once. Whole-study results and caveats: Alopecia totalis/universalis scalp especially showed more expanded CD8+ clones than normal scalp. Patients shared TCRs less clearly than mice did, possibly owing to HLA.

The source material was CD8+ T cells sorted from blood. The chain carries TRBV1 and TRBJ1-1; the D call of TRBD1 is as the table states it, not checked on the DNA. TRBV1 is a recognized pseudogene. The receptor comes from a human donor in good health. Here the CDR3 reads CTSSHKSRGGREAFF. The DNA for the CDR3 is TGCACCAGCAGCCACAAAAGCAGGGGCGGTAGGGAAGCTTTCTTT.